Below, 23 T cell receptor beta chains from the same sample are listed, as sequenced in a study of shared clonotypes between healthy human individuals. Libraries were prepared by immunoSEQ multiplex PCR; TCRdb keeps only in-frame clonotypes and omits some of them. The sample includes hundreds of thousands of clones, around 97% of them seen just once. The sample was naive CD4+ T cells sorted from blood. Described subset: CD45RA+ positively selected. These receptors all come from a woman aged 25 to 39 in good health.

This sequence joins TRBV28 and TRBJ2-7, with 7 bases identical to TRBD1. The CDR3 consists of 14 residues. Germline CDR1 reads MDHEN; CDR2 reads SYDVKM. The V segment lost 6 bases and the J segment 3 bases; nucleotides outside the gene matches: 8. The DNA for the CDR3 is TGTGCCAGCAGCCCGCCGACAGGGATCTACGAGCAGTACTTC. It is translated as CASSPPTGIYEQYF.

Comments on this clone: Other DNA sequences from this sample encode an identical CDR3 as well. The chain links TRBV20-1 to TRBJ2-7; the D is unclear. Trimming removed 3 bases at V and 3 bases at J, with 3 bases between. The CDR3 runs to 10 residues. Looked up from germline, CDR1 is DFQATT and CDR2 is SNEGSKA (reference sequence). The DNA for the CDR3 is TGCAGTGCTAGGAGCTACGAGCAGTACTTC. Encoded protein: CSARSYEQYF.

The V and J genes are TRBV2 and TRBJ2-3; 8 nucleotides match TRBD2. The CDR3 length is 14 residues. Germline V gene data show CDR1 as SNHLY and CDR2 as FYNNEI. Trimming at V came to 6 bases and at J to 1 base, leaving 3 bases not matched to a gene. The DNA of the CDR3 is TGTGCCAGCAGGGAACTAGCGGGCACAGATACGCAGTATTTT. Its protein is CASRELAGTDTQYF.

This clone was counted once. The gene calls are TRBV9 and TRBJ2-7; D call uncertain. V lost 2 bases to trimming and J lost 0 bases, with 9 bases between them. Germline-derived CDR1 and CDR2 are SGDLS and YYNGEE. This CDR3 is built from 14 residues. Written as DNA, the CDR3 is TGTGCCAGCAGCGTTATGGACGGCTCCTACGAGCAGTACTTC. Translating it yields CASSVMDGSYEQYF.

The J gene is TRBJ2-7, the V gene TRBV14, with TRBD1 as a possible D gene (6 bases). CDR1 is SGHDN, CDR2 FVKESK, per germline. This CDR3 region has 14 residues. V was pared by 0 bases and J by 1 base, with 7 bases between. CDR3 protein: CASSQDTGSYEQYF. Written as DNA, the CDR3 is TGTGCCAGCAGCCAAGATACAGGGTCCTACGAGCAGTACTTC.

This clone has a handful of counts. This sequence joins TRBV6-5 and TRBJ2-2; D ambiguous. Germline CDR1 reads MNHEY; CDR2 reads SVGAGI. CDR3 size: 15 residues. The V end was cut by 1 base, the J end by 4 bases, with 10 bases between. CDR3: CASSYFGQVTGELFF. CDR3 coding DNA: TGTGCCAGCAGTTACTTCGGCCAGGTCACCGGGGAGCTGTTTTTT.

This chain uses TRBV19 with TRBJ1-2; 7 bases line up with TRBD1. V gave up 8 bases and J gave up 6 bases; unmatched junction bases: 3. This CDR3 spans 11 amino acids. Germline V gene data show CDR1 as LNHDA and CDR2 as SQIVND (reference sequence). The CDR3 protein is CASRDRDGYTF. The CDR3, as DNA: TGTGCCAGTCGCGACAGGGATGGCTACACCTTC.

This clone was counted a single time. The rearrangement joins TRBV6-6 to TRBJ1-2; D is uncertain. V dropped 0 bases and J dropped 3 bases, with 8 bases sitting between them. The length of the CDR3 is 14 residues. CDR1 and CDR2 (germline): MNHNY, SVGAGI (reference sequence). The CDR3 region is CASSYSPQDYGYTF. The CDR3 DNA is TGTGCCAGCAGTTACTCGCCGCAGGACTATGGCTACACCTTC.

CDR3 coding DNA: TGTGCCAGCAGTGAAGTGGCGAAGAGCTCCTACGAGCAGTACTTC. Protein sequence: CASSEVAKSSYEQYF. The chain links TRBV6-1 to TRBJ2-7; no definite D call. CDR1 MNHNS and CDR2 SASEGT come from the germline V gene. V was trimmed by 1 base and J by 0 bases, leaving 10 bases between them. The CDR3 spans 15 residues.

The V and J genes are TRBV28 and TRBJ1-2, with no clear D. Looked up from germline, CDR1 is MDHEN and CDR2 is SYDVKM. The CDR3 is 14 amino acids. Trimming shortened V by 2 bases and J by 0 bases, and 7 bases separated the two germline ends. This CDR3 reads CASSLAVPNYGYTF. CDR3 bases: TGTGCCAGCAGTTTAGCAGTCCCTAACTATGGCTACACCTTC.

The chain joins TRBV7-8 to TRBJ1-4; 8 bases align to TRBD1. This CDR3 has 15 amino acids. Trimming cost V 5 bases and J 5 bases; bases outside gene matches: 7. In germline, CDR1 is SGHVS, CDR2 FQNEAQ. The CDR3 is CASSGQGVRNEKLFF. CDR3 nucleotides: TGTGCCAGCAGCGGACAGGGTGTACGAAATGAAAAACTGTTTTTT. The whole variable domain, remainder taken from reference TRBV7-8 and TRBJ1-4, is GAGVSQSPRYKVAKRGQDVALRCDPISGHVSLFWYQQALGQGPEFLTYFQNEAQLDKSGLPSDRFFAERPEGSVSTLKIQRTQQEDSAVYLCASSGQGVRNEKLFFGSGTQLSVL.

V usage is TRBV5-4 and J usage is TRBJ1-4; D call uncertain. The germline gives CDR1 SGHNT, CDR2 YYREEE (reference sequence). The V and J ends lost 6 bases and 5 bases respectively, with 17 bases between them. The CDR3 sequence is 15 residues long. CDR3 sequence: CASTPSAAPNEKLFF. Here the CDR3 DNA reads TGTGCCAGCACCCCCTCCGCAGCGCCGAATGAAAAACTGTTTTTT.

This chain joins TRBV11-2 and TRBJ1-1, with a possible D match to TRBD1 (5 bases). CDR1 and CDR2 (germline): SGHAT, FQNNGV. This CDR3 comprises 13 residues. The V and J ends lost 3 bases and 1 base respectively, with 6 bases between them. This CDR3 is CASSLGPNTEAFF. In DNA, the CDR3 is TGTGCCAGCAGCTTGGGACCGAACACTGAAGCTTTCTTT.

The chain couples TRBV27 to TRBJ2-2; 7 positions agree with TRBD1. The CDR3 length is 15 residues. V was pared by 2 bases and J by 5 bases, with 5 bases of the junction left unmatched. CDR1 is MNHEY, CDR2 SMNVEV, per germline (reference sequence). The CDR3 loop reads CASSLVTGATGELFF. DNA of the CDR3: TGTGCCAGCAGTTTAGTCACAGGGGCGACCGGGGAGCTGTTTTTT.

This chain connects TRBV19 to TRBJ1-2; 7 positions match TRBD1. V trimming: 5 bases; J trimming: 6 bases; junction bases outside the gene matches: 9. The CDR3 runs to 14 residues. The germline V gene encodes CDR1 LNHDA and CDR2 SQIVND (reference sequence). DNA for the CDR3: TGTGCCAGTAGTCCCCAGACAGGGATACATGGCTACACCTTC. This codes for CASSPQTGIHGYTF.

The V gene is TRBV28, the J gene TRBJ2-7, with 8 bases matching TRBD1. V lost 2 bases, J lost 6 bases, and 0 bases stayed unmatched. There are 12 residues in the CDR3. The germline CDR1 and CDR2 sequences are MDHEN and SYDVKM. The chain's CDR3 is CASSLGQGEQYF. The CDR3, as DNA: TGTGCCAGCAGTTTAGGACAGGGCGAGCAGTACTTC.

The rearrangement uses TRBV10-3 and TRBJ2-5, with TRBD1 as a possible D gene (5 bases). CDR1 and CDR2 from the germline V gene are ENHRY and SYGVKD. Trimming shortened V by 2 bases and J by 2 bases, and 9 bases separated the two germline ends. The CDR3 length is 14 residues. Here the CDR3 reads CAISERTLQETQYF. The CDR3 DNA follows: TGTGCCATCAGTGAGAGGACACTGCAAGAGACCCAGTACTTC.

The genes are TRBV4-1 and TRBJ2-6; either TRBD1 or TRBD2 may fit D (5 bases each). Between the trimmed V and J ends, which lost 2 bases and 0 bases, there was a span of 14 bases. CDR3 length: 18 amino acids. The germline gives CDR1 MGHRA, CDR2 YSYEKL. The CDR3 sequence: CASSQPGRRTSGANVLTF. The CDR3 DNA follows: TGCGCCAGCAGCCAACCGGGACGGAGAACCTCTGGGGCCAACGTCCTGACTTTC.

This chain joins TRBV1 and TRBJ2-7. TRBV1 is a pseudogene. CDR3 length: 15 amino acids. The CDR3 here is CTSSQQHLSSYEQYF. The CDR3 region has the DNA TGCACCAGCAGCCAACAACACTTAAGCTCCTACGAGCAGTACTTC.

The rearrangement links TRBV4-1 to TRBJ1-1; no clear D. CDR1 is MGHRA, CDR2 YSYEKL, per germline. Trimming took 1 base from V and 1 from J, leaving 7 bases between them. The CDR3 has 14 amino acids. CDR3 DNA sequence: TGCGCCAGCAGCCAAGTTTTCCGGAACACTGAAGCTTTCTTT. The encoded protein is CASSQVFRNTEAFF.

This clone is a singleton in its sample. The chain links TRBV28 to TRBJ2-7, with D unresolved. The ends were cut back, 8 bases at V and 3 bases at J, with 14 bases in the middle. Germline CDR1 MDHEN, CDR2 SYDVKM. This CDR3 has 13 amino acids. CDR3 nucleotides: TGTGCCAGCCAAGCCTCGGGTGGCTACGAGCAGTACTTC. Its protein product is CASQASGGYEQYF. Full variable domain (outside the CDR3, taken from reference TRBV28 and TRBJ2-7): DVKVTQSSRYLVKRTGEKVFLECVQDMDHENMFWYRQDPGLGLRLIYFSYDVKMKEKGDIPEGYSVSREKKERFSLILESASTNQTSMYLCASQASGGYEQYFGPGTRLTVT.

The table lists this clone with a count of one. The V gene is TRBV11-2, the J gene TRBJ2-7; 10 bases are shared with TRBD1. The trim removed 5 bases at V and 6 bases at J, leaving 7 bases unmatched. Per germline, CDR1 SGHAT and CDR2 FQNNGV. The CDR3 spans 14 residues. CDR3 nucleotides: TGTGCCAGCAGCCTATCCTGGACAGGGGGCGAGCAGTACTTC. Translated, it gives CASSLSWTGGEQYF.

This chain joins TRBV27 and TRBJ1-5, with D unresolved. Trimming took 4 bases from V and 5 from J, leaving 9 bases between them. Germline values: CDR1 MNHEY, CDR2 SMNVEV (reference sequence). There are 13 residues in the CDR3. In DNA form, the CDR3 reads TGTGCCAGCAGTTGGGCAGAACATCAGCCCCAGCATTTT. This gives the protein CASSWAEHQPQHF.